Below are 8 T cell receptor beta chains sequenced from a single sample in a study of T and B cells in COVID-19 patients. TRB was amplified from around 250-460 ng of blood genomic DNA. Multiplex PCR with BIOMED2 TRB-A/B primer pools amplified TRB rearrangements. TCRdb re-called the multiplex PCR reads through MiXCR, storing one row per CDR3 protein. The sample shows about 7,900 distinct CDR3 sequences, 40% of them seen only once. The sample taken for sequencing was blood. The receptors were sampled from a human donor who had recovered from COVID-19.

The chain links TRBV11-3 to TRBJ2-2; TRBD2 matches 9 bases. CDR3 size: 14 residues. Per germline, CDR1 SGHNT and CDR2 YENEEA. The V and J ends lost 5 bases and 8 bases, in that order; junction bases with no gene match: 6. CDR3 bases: TGTGCCAGCAGCCGCGGGGGGGTTTCGGGGGAGCTGTTTTTT. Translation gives CASSRGGVSGELFF.

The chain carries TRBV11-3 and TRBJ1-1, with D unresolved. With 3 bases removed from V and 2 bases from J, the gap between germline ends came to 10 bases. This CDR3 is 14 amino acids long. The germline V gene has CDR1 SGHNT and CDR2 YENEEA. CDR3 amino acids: CASSLREPNTEAFF. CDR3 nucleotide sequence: TGTGCCAGCAGCTTGCGGGAACCCAACACTGAAGCTTTCTTT.

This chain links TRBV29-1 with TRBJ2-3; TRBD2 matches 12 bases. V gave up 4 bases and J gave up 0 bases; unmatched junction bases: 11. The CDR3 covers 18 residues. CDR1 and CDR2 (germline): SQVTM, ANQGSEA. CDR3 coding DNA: TGCAGCGTTGGAACCCTGACTAGCGGGGGAGCTAGCACAGATACGCAGTATTTT. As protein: CSVGTLTSGGASTDTQYF.

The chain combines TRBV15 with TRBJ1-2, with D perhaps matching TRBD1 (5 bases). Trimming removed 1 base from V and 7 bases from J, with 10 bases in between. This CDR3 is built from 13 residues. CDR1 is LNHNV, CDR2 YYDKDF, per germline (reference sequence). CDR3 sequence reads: CATSRGGTIGYTF. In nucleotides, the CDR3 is TGTGCCACCAGCAGAGGGGGGACCATTGGCTACACCTTC.

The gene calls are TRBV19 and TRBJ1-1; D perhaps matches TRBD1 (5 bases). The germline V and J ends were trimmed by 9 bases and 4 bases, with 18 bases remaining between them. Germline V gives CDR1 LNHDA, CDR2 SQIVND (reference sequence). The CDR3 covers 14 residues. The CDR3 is CASSLSVGGTEAFF. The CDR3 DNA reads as TGTGCCAGCAGTTTATCGGTCGGGGGCACTGAAGCTTTCTTT.

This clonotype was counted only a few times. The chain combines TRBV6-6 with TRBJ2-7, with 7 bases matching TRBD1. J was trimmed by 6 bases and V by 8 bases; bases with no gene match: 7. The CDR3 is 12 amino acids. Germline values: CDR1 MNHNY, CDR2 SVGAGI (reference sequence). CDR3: CASHDRAGEQYV. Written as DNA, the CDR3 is TGTGCCAGCCACGACAGGGCCGGCGAGCAGTACGTC.

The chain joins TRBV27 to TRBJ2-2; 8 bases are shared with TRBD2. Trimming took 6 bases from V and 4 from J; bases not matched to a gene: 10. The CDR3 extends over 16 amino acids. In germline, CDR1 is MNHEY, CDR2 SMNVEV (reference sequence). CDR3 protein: CASSRGGAGVTGELFF. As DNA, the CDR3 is TGTGCCAGCAGCCGGGGGGGGGCGGGTGTCACCGGGGAGCTGTTTTTT.

The CDR3 coding sequence is TGTGCCACCAGTGATTCCTTCCGGGTCCACAATGAGCAGTTCTTC. It specifies CATSDSFRVHNEQFF. The V and J genes are TRBV24-1 and TRBJ2-1; D is unclear. V dropped 2 bases and J dropped 5 bases, with 12 bases sitting between them. The CDR3 runs 15 residues. Germline CDR1 is KGHDR and CDR2 is SFDVKD.